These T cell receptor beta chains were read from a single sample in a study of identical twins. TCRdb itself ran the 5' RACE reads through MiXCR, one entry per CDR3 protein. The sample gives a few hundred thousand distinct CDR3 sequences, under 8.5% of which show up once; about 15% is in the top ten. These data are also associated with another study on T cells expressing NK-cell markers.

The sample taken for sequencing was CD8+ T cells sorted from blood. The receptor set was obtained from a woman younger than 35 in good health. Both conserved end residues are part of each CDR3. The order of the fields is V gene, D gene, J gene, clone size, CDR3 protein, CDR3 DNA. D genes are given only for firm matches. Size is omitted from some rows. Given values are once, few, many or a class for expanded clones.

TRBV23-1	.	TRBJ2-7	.	CASSQFLEQYF	TGCGCCAGCAGTCAATTTCTGGAGCAGTACTTC
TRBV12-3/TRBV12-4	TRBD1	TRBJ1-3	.	CAADRGNTIYF	TGTGCCGCGGACAGGGGAAACACCATATATTTT
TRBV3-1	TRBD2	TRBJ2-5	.	CASSSRTSGRDVGETQYF	TGTGCCAGCTCGTCCAGGACTAGCGGGAGGGACGTAGGGGAGACCCAGTACTTC
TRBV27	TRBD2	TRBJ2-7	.	CASSFRGTRSYEQYF	TGTGCCAGCAGTTTCCGCGGGACTAGGTCATACGAGCAGTACTTC
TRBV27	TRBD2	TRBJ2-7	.	CASTTGTSGRRTAEQYF	TGTGCCAGCACAACCGGGACTAGCGGGAGGAGAACCGCCGAGCAGTACTTC
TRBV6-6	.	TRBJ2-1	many	CASGTEQFF	TGTGCCAGCGGTACTGAGCAGTTCTTC
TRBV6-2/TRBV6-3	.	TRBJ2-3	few	CASSSLGGGAPADTQYF	TGTGCCAGCAGCAGCCTCGGTGGAGGAGCTCCGGCAGATACGCAGTATTTT
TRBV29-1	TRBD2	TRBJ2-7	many	CSVEGLAESYEQYF	TGCAGCGTTGAGGGACTAGCGGAAAGCTACGAGCAGTACTTC
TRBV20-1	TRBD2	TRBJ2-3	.	CSARDWRREAGNTQYF	TGCAGTGCTAGAGATTGGAGGCGGGAGGCGGGGAATACGCAGTATTTT
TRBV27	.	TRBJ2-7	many	CASSPPGHSTYEQYF	TGTGCCAGCAGTCCGCCGGGACACAGCACCTACGAGCAGTACTTC
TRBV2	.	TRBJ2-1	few	CASSVSSGEYNEQFF	TGTGCCAGCAGTGTATCCAGCGGAGAATACAATGAGCAGTTCTTC
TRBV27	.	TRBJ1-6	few	CASSLIGEGSPLHF	TGTGCCAGCAGTTTAATCGGGGAGGGTTCACCCCTCCACTTT
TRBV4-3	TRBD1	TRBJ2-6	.	CASSQFFWDRHSGANVLTF	TGCGCCAGCAGCCAATTTTTCTGGGACAGACATTCTGGGGCCAACGTCCTGACTTTC
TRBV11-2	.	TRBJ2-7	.	CASSLRPTPYEQYF	TGTGCCAGCAGCCTGAGGCCTACCCCCTACGAGCAGTACTTC
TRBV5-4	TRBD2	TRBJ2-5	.	CATLGGGEETQYF	TGTGCCACCCTCGGCGGGGGGGAAGAGACCCAGTACTTC
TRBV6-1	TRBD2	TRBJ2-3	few	CASSKGLAANTDTQYF	TGTGCCAGCAGTAAGGGACTAGCGGCAAACACAGATACGCAGTATTTT
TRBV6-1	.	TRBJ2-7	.	CASTRGGSDEQYF	TGTGCCAGCACCCGGGGCGGTTCCGACGAGCAGTACTTC
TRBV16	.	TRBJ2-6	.	CASSQGGGPGANVLTF	TGTGCCAGCAGCCAAGGAGGGGGGCCTGGGGCCAACGTCCTGACTTTC
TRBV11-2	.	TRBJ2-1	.	CASSPPGYDEQFF	TGTGCCAGCAGCCCCCCAGGGTATGATGAGCAGTTCTTC
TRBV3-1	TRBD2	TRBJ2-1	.	CASSQETPGTSGGNEQFF	TGTGCCAGCAGCCAAGAAACTCCTGGGACTAGCGGGGGTAATGAGCAGTTCTTC
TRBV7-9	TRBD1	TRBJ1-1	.	CASSFGGQTEAFF	TGTGCCAGCAGCTTCGGGGGACAGACTGAAGCTTTCTTT
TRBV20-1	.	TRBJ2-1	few	CSARDISGTKVNEQFF	TGCAGTGCTAGAGATATCTCCGGAACCAAGGTGAATGAGCAGTTCTTC
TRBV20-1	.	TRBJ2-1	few	CSASRGAGNEQFF	TGCAGTGCTAGCCGGGGGGCCGGGAATGAGCAGTTCTTC
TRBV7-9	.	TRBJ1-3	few	CASSSDGHSGNTIYF	TGTGCCAGCAGCTCTGACGGCCACTCTGGAAACACCATATATTTT
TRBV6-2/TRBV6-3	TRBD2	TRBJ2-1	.	CASSYSLGTSGRRSYNEQFF	TGTGCCAGCAGTTACTCCTTAGGGACTAGCGGGAGAAGGTCCTACAATGAGCAGTTCTTC
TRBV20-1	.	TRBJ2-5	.	CSAQGLDGKETQYF	TGCAGTGCTCAGGGACTTGATGGGAAAGAGACCCAGTACTTC
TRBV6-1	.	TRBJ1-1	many	CASREGMNTEAFF	TGTGCCAGCAGGGAAGGGATGAACACTGAAGCTTTCTTT
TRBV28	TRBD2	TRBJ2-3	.	CASSSRTSGVTDTQYF	TGTGCCAGCAGTTCCCGAACTAGCGGGGTGACAGATACGCAGTATTTT
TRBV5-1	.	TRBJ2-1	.	CASSLATPETNEQFF	TGCGCCAGCAGCTTGGCGACCCCTGAGACGAATGAGCAGTTCTTC
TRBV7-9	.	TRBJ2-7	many	CASSWSSYEQYF	TGTGCCAGCAGCTGGAGCTCCTACGAGCAGTACTTC
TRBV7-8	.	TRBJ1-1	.	CASSELGMNTEAFF	TGTGCCAGCAGCGAGTTAGGCATGAACACTGAAGCTTTCTTT
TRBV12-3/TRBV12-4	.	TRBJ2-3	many	CASSLRLLTDTQYF	TGTGCCAGCAGTTTGAGACTTCTCACAGATACGCAGTATTTT
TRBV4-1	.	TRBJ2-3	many	CASSAAGRGTDTQYF	TGCGCCAGCAGCGCCGCGGGACGGGGGACAGATACGCAGTATTTT
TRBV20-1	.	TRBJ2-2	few	CSVPITGELFF	TGCAGTGTCCCTATTACCGGGGAGCTGTTTTTT
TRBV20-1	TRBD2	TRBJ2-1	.	CSARTSGRSSYNEQFF	TGCAGTGCCCGGACTAGCGGGAGAAGCTCCTACAATGAGCAGTTCTTC
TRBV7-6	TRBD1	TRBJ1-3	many	CASRAGTGDSGNTIYF	TGTGCCAGCAGAGCCGGGACAGGGGACTCTGGAAACACCATATATTTT
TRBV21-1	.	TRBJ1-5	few	CASSRLWPQHF	TGTGCCAGCAGCAGACTATGGCCCCAGCATTTT
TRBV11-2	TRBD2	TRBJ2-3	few	CASSLAEFDTQYF	TGTGCCAGCAGCCTAGCGGAGTTCGATACGCAGTATTTT
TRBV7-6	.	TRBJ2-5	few	CASSLLGRQETQYF	TGTGCCAGCAGCTTACTAGGGAGACAAGAGACCCAGTACTTC
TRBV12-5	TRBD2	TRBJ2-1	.	CASGLVKGRGGPSSYNEQFF	TGTGCTAGTGGTTTGGTAAAAGGTCGGGGGGGCCCCAGCTCCTACAATGAGCAGTTCTTC
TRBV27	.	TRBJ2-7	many	CASSLLATGGDRYEQYF	TGTGCCAGCAGTTTATTGGCCACGGGGGGCGATCGGTACGAGCAGTACTTC
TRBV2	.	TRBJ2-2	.	CASRPSNTGELFF	TGTGCCAGCCGCCCATCTAACACCGGGGAGCTGTTTTTT
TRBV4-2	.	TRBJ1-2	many	CASSQDVGDTSRYIPF	TGTGCCAGCAGCCAAGATGTCGGGGACACATCAAGGTACATCCCCTTC
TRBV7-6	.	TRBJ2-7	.	CASSLASRGDEQYF	TGTGCCAGCAGCTTAGCGTCCCGCGGTGACGAGCAGTACTTC
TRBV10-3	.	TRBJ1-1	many	CALGDHRRNTEAFF	TGTGCCCTTGGCGATCATCGGCGCAACACTGAAGCTTTCTTT
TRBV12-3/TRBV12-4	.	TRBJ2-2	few	CASSLWGASNTGELFF	TGTGCCAGCAGTTTATGGGGGGCCTCGAACACCGGGGAGCTGTTTTTT
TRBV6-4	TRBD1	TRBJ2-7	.	CASSDPGQNYEQYF	TGTGCCAGCAGTGACCCGGGACAGAACTACGAGCAGTACTTC
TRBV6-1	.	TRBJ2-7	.	CASWAASDEQYF	TGTGCCAGCTGGGCGGCAAGCGACGAGCAGTACTTC
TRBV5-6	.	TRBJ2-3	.	CASSLGYITDTQYF	TGTGCCAGCAGCTTGGGGTACATAACAGATACGCAGTATTTT
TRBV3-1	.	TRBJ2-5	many	CASSQVSLEETQYF	TGTGCCAGCAGCCAAGTTAGTCTTGAAGAGACCCAGTACTTC
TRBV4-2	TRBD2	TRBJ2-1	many	CASSQDSGGYNEQFF	TGTGCCAGCAGCCAAGATAGCGGGGGATACAATGAGCAGTTCTTC
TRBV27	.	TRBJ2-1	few	CASGERGGAYNEQFF	TGTGCCAGCGGTGAACGAGGCGGGGCTTACAATGAGCAGTTCTTC
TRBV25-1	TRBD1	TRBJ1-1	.	CASSPTGQKEAFF	TGTGCCAGCAGTCCTACGGGACAGAAAGAAGCTTTCTTT
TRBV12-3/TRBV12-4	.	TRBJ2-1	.	CASSLIPHNEQFF	TGTGCCAGCAGTTTAATCCCCCACAATGAGCAGTTCTTC